This entry features one T cell receptor beta chain sequence. Its target is not known. The method was immunoSEQ multiplex PCR; TCRdb's version includes in-frame clones alone and lacks a portion of them. The sample includes approximately 22,000 clones, approximately 83% of them seen just once. This entry comes from a study of regulatory dendritic cells for organ transplantation. Across the whole study: Regulatory dendritic cells were monocyte-derived, receiving vitamin D3 on days 0 and 4 and IL-10 on day 4.

CFSE-labeled sorted T cells met regulatory or mature dendritic cells for 5 days. This CDR3 region has 17 residues. The ends were cut back, 6 bases at V and 1 base at J, with 20 bases in the middle. Germline CDR1 is SGHTA and CDR2 is FQGNSA. Study-wide results and limits: Between individuals, the alloreactive memory CD8+ T cell pool differed considerably.

Source material: naive CD4+ T cells from blood cultured with regulatory dendritic cells. Subset noted: CD45RA+ naive T cells. The sequence derives from a human donor in good health. V and J are TRBV7-2 and TRBJ2-3; the D gene is possibly TRBD2 (5 bases). The CDR3 nucleotides are TGTGCCAGCAGGAATGGGGTTTCGGGGTGGGGCACAGATACGCAGTATTTT. This translates into CASRNGVSGWGTDTQYF.